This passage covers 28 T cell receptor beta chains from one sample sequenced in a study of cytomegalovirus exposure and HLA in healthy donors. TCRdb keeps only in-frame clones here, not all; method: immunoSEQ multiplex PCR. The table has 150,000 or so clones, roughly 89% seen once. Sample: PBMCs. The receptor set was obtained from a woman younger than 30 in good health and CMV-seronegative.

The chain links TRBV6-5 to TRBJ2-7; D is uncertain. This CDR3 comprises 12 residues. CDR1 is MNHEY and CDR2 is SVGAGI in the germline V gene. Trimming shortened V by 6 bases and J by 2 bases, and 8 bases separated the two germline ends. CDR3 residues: CASSQTPYEQYF. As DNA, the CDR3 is TGTGCCAGCAGCCAGACTCCCTACGAGCAGTACTTC.

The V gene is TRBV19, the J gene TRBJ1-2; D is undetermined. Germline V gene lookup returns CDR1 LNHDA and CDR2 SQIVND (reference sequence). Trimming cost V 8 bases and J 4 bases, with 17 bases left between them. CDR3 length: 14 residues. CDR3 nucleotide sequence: TGTGCCAGTTCTAGTTGGTCGTCGGCCTATGGCTACACCTTC. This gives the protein CASSSWSSAYGYTF.

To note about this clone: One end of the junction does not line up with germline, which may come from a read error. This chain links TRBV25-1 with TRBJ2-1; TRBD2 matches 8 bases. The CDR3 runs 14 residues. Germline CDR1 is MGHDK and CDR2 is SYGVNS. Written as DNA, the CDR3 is TGTGCCAGCAGTGAATCTAATAGCGGGGTCAAAGCGGTCTTC. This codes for CASSESNSGVKAVF. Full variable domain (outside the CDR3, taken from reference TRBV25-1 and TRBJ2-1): EADIYQTPRYLVIGTGKKITLECSQTMGHDKMYWYQQDPGMELHLIHYSYGVNSTEKGDLSSESTVSRIRTEHFPLTLESARPSHTSQYLCASSESNSGVKAVFGPGTRLTVL.

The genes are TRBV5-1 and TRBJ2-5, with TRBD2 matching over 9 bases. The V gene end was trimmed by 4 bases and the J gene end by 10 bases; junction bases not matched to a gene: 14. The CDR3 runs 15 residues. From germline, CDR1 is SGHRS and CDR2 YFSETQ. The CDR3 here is CASSPRGGGGRDQYF. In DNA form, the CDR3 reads TGCGCCAGCAGCCCCCGGGGCGGGGGGGGTCGGGACCAGTACTTC.

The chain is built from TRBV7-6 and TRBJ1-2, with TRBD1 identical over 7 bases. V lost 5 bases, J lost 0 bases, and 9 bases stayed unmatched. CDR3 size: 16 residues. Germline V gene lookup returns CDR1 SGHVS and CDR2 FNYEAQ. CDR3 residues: CASSPYAGQSNYGYTF. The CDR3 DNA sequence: TGTGCCAGCAGCCCGTACGCGGGACAGTCTAACTATGGCTACACCTTC.

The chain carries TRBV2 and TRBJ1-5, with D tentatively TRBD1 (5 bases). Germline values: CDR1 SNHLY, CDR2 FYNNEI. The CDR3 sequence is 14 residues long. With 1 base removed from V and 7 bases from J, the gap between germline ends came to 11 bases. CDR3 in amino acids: CASSEETGQQPQHF. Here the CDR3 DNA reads TGTGCCAGCAGTGAAGAAACAGGTCAACAGCCCCAGCATTTT.

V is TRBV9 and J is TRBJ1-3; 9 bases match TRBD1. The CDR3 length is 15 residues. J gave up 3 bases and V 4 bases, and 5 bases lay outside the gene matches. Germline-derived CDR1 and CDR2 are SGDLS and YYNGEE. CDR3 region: CASSFRTGVGNTIYF. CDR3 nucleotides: TGTGCCAGCAGCTTCAGGACAGGGGTTGGAAACACCATATATTTT. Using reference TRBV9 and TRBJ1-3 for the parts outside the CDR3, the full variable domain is DSGVTQTPKHLITATGQRVTLRCSPRSGDLSVYWYQQSLDQGLQFLIQYYNGEERAKGNILERFSAQQFPDLHSELNLSSLELGDSALYFCASSFRTGVGNTIYFGEGSWLTVV.

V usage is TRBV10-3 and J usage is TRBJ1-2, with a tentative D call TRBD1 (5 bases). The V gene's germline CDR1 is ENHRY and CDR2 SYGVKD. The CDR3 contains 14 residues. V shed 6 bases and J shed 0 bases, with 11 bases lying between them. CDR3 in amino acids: CAISLTAANYGYTF. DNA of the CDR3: TGTGCCATCAGCTTGACAGCCGCTAACTATGGCTACACCTTC.

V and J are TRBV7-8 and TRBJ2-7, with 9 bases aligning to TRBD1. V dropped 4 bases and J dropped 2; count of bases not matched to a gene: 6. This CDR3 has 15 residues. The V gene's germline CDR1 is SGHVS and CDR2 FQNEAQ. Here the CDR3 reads CASSYPGQGPYEQYF. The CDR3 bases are TGTGCCAGCAGCTATCCGGGACAGGGCCCCTACGAGCAGTACTTC.

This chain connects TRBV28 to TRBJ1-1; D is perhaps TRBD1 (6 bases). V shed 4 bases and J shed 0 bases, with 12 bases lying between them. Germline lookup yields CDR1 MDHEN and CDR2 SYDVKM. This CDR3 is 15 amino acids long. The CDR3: CASSSSGTMNTEAFF. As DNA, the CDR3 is TGTGCCAGCAGTTCCTCGGGGACAATGAACACTGAAGCTTTCTTT. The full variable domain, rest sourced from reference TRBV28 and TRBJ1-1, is DVKVTQSSRYLVKRTGEKVFLECVQDMDHENMFWYRQDPGLGLRLIYFSYDVKMKEKGDIPEGYSVSREKKERFSLILESASTNQTSMYLCASSSSGTMNTEAFFGQGTRLTVV.

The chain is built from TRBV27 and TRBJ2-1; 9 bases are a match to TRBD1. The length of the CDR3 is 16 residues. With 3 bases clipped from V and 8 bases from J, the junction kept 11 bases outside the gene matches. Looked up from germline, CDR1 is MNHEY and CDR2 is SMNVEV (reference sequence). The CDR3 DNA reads TGTGCCAGCAGTTTCTGGCCCAGAAGGACAGGGGATGAGCAGTTCTTC. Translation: CASSFWPRRTGDEQFF.

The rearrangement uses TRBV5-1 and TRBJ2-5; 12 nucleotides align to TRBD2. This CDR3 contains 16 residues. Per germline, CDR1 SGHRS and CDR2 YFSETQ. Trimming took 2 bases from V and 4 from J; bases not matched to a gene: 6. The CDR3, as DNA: TGCGCCAGCAGCTTCGGACTAGCGGGACTTCGAGAGACCCAGTACTTC. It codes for CASSFGLAGLRETQYF. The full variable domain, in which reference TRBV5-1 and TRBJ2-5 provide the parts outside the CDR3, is KAGVTQTPRYLIKTRGQQVTLSCSPISGHRSVSWYQQTPGQGLQFLFEYFSETQRNKGNFPGRFSGRQFSNSRSEMNVSTLELGDSALYLCASSFGLAGLRETQYFGPGTRLLVL.

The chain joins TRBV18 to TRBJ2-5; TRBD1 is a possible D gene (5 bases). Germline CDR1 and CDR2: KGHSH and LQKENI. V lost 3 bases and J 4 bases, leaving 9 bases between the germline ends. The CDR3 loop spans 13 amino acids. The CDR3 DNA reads TGTGCCAGCTCACCCCCAGGGCCAGAGACCCAGTACTTC. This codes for CASSPPGPETQYF.

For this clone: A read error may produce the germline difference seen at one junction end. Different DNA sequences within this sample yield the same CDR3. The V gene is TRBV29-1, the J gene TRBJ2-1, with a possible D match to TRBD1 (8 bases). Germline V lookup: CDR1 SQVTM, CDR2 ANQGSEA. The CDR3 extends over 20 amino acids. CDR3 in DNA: TGCAGCGTTGTCTCTAGCGGTTTTACAGGGGGTTCTTACGTCTACGATGAGCAGTTCTTC. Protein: CSVVSSGFTGGSYVYDEQFF.

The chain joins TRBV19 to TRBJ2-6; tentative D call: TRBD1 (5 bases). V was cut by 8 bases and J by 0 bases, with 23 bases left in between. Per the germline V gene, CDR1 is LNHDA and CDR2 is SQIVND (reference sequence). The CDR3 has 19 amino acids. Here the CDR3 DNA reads TGTGCCAGTTCAGTAGTATCTATGGGGCCCAGCTCTGGGGCCAACGTCCTGACTTTC. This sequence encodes CASSVVSMGPSSGANVLTF.

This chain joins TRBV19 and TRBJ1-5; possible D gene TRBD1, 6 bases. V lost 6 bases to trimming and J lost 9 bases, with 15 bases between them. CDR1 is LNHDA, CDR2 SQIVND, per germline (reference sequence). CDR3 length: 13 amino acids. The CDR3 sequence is CASRPEGGAPQHF. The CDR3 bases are TGTGCCAGTAGACCAGAAGGGGGAGCGCCCCAGCATTTT.

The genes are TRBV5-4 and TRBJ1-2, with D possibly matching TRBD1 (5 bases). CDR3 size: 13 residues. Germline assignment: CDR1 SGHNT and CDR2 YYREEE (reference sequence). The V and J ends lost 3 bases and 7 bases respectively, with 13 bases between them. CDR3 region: CASSSPRESGYTF. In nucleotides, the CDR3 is TGTGCCAGCAGCTCCCCCAGGGAATCTGGCTACACCTTC.

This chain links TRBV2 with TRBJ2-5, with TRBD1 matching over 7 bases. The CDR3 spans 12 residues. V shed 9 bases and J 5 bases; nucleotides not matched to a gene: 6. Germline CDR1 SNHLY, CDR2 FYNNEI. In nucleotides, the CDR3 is TGTGCCAGAGGGGGCGTGGGGGAGACCCAGTACTTC. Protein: CARGGVGETQYF.

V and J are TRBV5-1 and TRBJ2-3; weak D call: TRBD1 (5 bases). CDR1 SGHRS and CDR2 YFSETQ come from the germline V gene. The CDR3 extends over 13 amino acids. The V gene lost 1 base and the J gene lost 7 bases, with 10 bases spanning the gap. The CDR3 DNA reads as TGCGCCAGCAGCTTGTTGACAGTTAATACGCAGTATTTT. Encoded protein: CASSLLTVNTQYF.

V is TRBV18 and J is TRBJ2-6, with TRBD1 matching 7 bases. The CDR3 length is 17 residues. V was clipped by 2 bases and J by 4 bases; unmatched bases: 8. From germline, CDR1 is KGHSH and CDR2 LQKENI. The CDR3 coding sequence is TGTGCCAGCTCACCAGAGACAGGGTTTACCGGGGCCAACGTCCTGACTTTC. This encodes CASSPETGFTGANVLTF.

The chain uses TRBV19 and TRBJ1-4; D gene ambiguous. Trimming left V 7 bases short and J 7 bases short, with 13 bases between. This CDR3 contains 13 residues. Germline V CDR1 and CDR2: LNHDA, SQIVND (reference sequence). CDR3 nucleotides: TGTGCCAGTACCCTCAGGCGTGGTGAAAAACTGTTTTTT. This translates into CASTLRRGEKLFF.

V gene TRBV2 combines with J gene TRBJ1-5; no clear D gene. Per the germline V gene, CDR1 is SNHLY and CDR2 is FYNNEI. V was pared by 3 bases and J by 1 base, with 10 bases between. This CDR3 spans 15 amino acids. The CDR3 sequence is CASSDWPQSNQPQHF. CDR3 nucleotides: TGTGCCAGCAGTGATTGGCCCCAGAGCAATCAGCCCCAGCATTTT.

Here the CDR3 reads CASRSTLQAGVLTF. CDR3 sequence (DNA): TGTGCCAGCAGATCGACTCTACAGGCGGGGGTCCTGACTTTC. The rearrangement joins TRBV7-9 to TRBJ2-6; possible D gene TRBD2, 6 bases. Between the trimmed V and J ends, which lost 6 bases and 13 bases, there was a span of 19 bases. Germline V gene data show CDR1 as SEHNR and CDR2 as FQNEAQ (reference sequence). This CDR3 spans 14 amino acids.

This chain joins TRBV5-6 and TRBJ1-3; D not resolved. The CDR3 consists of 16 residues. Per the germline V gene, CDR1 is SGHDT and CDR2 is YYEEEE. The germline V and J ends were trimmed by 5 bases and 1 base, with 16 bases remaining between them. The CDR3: CASSLLIRESGNTIYF. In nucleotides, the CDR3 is TGTGCCAGCAGTCTATTGATCCGGGAGTCTGGAAACACCATATATTTT.

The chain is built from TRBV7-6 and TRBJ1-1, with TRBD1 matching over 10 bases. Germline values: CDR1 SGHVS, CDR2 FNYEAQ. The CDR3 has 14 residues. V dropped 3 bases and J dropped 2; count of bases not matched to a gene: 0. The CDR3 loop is CASSLTGGNTEAFF. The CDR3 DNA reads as TGTGCCAGCAGCTTGACAGGGGGCAACACTGAAGCTTTCTTT. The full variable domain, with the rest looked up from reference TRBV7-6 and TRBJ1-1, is GAGVSQSPRYKVTKRGQDVALRCDPISGHVSLYWYRQALGQGPEFLTYFNYEAQQDKSGLPNDRFSAERPEGSISTLTIQRTEQRDSAMYRCASSLTGGNTEAFFGQGTRLTVV.

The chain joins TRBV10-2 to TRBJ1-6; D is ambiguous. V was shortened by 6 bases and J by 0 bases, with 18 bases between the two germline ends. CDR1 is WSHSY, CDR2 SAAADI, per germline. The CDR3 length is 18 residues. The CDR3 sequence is CASRGSYRGSSYNSPLHF. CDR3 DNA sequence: TGCGCCAGCAGGGGTTCATATCGGGGAAGCTCCTATAATTCACCCCTCCACTTT.

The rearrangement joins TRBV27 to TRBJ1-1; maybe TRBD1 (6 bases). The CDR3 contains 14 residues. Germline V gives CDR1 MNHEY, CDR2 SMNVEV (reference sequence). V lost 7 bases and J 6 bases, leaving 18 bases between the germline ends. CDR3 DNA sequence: TGTGCCAGCACGCAACAGGGAAACTGGGCTGAAGCTTTCTTT. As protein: CASTQQGNWAEAFF.

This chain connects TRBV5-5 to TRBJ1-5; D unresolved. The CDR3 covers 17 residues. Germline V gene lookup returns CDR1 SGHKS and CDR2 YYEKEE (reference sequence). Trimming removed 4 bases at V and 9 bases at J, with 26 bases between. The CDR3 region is CASSPRAVLAEAWPQHF. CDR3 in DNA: TGTGCCAGCAGCCCGCGGGCCGTCCTAGCAGAAGCGTGGCCCCAGCATTTT.